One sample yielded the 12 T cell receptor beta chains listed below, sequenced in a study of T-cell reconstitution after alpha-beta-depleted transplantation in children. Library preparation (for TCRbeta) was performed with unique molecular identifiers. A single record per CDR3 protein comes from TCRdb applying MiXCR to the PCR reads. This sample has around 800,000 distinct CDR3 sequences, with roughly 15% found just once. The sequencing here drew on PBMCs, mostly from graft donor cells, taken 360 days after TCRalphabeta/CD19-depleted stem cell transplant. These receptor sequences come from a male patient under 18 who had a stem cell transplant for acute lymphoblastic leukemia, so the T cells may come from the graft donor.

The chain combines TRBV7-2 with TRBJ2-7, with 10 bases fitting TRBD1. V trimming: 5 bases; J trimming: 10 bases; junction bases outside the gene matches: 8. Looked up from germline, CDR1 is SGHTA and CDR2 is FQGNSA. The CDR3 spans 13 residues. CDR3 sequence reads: CASSRATGGDQYF. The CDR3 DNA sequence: TGTGCCAGCAGCCGAGCGACAGGGGGCGACCAGTACTTC. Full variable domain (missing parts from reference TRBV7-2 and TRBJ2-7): GAGVSQSPSNKVTEKGKDVELRCDPISGHTALYWYRQSLGQGLEFLIYFQGNSAPDKSGLPSDRFSAERTGGSVSTLTIQRTQQEDSAVYLCASSRATGGDQYFGPGTRLTVT.

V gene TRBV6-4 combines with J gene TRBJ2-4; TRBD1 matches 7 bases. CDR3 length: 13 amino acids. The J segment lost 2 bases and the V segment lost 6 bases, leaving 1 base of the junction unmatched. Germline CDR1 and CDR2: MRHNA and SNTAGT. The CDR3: CASRGGPKNIQYF. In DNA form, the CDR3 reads TGTGCCAGCAGAGGGGGCCCCAAAAACATTCAGTACTTC.

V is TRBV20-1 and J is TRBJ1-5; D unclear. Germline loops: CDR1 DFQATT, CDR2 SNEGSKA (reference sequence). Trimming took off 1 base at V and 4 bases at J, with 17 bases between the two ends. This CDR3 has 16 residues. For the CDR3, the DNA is TGCAGTGCTAGAGTTTCGAGGGTGAAGGGTAATCAGCCCCAGCATTTT. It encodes CSARVSRVKGNQPQHF.

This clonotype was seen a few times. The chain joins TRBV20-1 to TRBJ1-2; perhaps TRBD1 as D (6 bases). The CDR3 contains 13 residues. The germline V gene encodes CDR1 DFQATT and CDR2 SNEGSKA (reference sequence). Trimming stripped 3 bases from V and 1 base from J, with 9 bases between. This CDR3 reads CSASRQDNYGYTF. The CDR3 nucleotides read TGCAGTGCTAGCCGACAGGATAACTATGGCTACACCTTC.

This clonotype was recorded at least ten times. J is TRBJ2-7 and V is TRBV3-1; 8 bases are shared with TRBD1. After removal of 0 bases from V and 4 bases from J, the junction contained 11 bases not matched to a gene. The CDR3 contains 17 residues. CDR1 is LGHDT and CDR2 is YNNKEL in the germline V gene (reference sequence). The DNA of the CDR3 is TGTGCCAGCAGCCAAGATAGAGTCGGGACAGGACTGTACGAGCAGTACTTC. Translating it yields CASSQDRVGTGLYEQYF.

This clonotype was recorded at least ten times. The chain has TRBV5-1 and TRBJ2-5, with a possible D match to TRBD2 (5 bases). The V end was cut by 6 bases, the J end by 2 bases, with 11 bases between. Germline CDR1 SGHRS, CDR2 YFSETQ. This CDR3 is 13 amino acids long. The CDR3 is CASTGNLQETQYF. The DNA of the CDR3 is TGCGCCAGCACCGGGAACCTACAAGAGACCCAGTACTTC.

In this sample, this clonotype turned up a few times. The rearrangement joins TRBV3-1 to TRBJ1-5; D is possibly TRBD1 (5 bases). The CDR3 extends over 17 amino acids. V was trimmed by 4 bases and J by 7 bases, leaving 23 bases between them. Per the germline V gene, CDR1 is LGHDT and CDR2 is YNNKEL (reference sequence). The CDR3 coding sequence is TGTGCCAGCAGCCGAAGTGCCCTTACAGGCTCGGGGCAGCCCCAGCATTTT. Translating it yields CASSRSALTGSGQPQHF.

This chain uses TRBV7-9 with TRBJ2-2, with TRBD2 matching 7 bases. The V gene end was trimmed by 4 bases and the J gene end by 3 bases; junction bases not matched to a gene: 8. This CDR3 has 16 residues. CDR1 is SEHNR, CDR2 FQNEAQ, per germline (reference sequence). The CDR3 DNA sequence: TGTGCCAGCAGCTCTCCAGGGACTATCCACACCGGGGAGCTGTTTTTT. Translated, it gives CASSSPGTIHTGELFF. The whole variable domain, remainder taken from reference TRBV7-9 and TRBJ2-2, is DTGVSQNPRHKITKRGQNVTFRCDPISEHNRLYWYRQTLGQGPEFLTYFQNEAQLEKSRLLSDRFSAERPKGSFSTLEIQRTEQGDSAMYLCASSSPGTIHTGELFFGEGSRLTVL.

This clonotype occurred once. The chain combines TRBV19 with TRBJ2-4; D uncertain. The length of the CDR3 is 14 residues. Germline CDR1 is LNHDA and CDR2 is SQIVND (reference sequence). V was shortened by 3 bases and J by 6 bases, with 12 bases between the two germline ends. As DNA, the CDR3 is TGTGCCAGTAGTATTAGGAGTTGGGGAAACATTCAGTACTTC. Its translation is CASSIRSWGNIQYF.

The CDR3 region has the DNA TGCAGCTGCCCATCAGATAGCGGGACCGAGCAGTTCTTC. This encodes CSCPSDSGTEQFF. The rearrangement uses TRBV29-1 and TRBJ2-1; 8 bases are shared with TRBD2. The CDR3 extends over 13 amino acids. The ends lost 8 bases at V and 10 bases at J; junction bases unmatched: 13. Looked up from germline, CDR1 is SQVTM and CDR2 is ANQGSEA.

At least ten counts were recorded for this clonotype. CDR3 amino acids: CASSLVGAGNPYEQYF. The CDR3 DNA is TGTGCCAGCAGCTTAGTAGGAGCGGGAAACCCGTACGAGCAGTACTTC. V and J are TRBV7-2 and TRBJ2-7, with 7 bases matching TRBD2. The germline V gene has CDR1 SGHTA and CDR2 FQGNSA. V gave up 1 base and J gave up 4 bases; unmatched junction bases: 10. The CDR3 is made up of 16 amino acids. The full variable domain, completed using reference TRBV7-2 and TRBJ2-7, is GAGVSQSPSNKVTEKGKDVELRCDPISGHTALYWYRQSLGQGLEFLIYFQGNSAPDKSGLPSDRFSAERTGGSVSTLTIQRTQQEDSAVYLCASSLVGAGNPYEQYFGPGTRLTVT.

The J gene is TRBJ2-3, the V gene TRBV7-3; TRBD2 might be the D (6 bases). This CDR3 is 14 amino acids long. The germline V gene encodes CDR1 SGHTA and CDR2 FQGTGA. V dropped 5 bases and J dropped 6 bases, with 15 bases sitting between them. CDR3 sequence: CASSPRLVPDTQYF. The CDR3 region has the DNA TGTGCCAGCAGCCCACGACTAGTACCGGATACGCAGTATTTT.